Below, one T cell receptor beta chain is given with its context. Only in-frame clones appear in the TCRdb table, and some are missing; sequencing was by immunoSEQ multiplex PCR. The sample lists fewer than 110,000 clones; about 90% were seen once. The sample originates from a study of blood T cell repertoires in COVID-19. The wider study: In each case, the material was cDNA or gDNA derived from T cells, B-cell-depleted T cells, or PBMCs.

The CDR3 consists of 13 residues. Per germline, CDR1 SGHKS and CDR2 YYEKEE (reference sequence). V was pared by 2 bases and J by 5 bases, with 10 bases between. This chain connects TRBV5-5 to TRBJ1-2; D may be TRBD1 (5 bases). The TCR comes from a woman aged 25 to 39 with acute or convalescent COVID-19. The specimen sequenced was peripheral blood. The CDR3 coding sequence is TGTGCCAGCAGCTTTAATCAGGGTTATGGCTACACCTTC. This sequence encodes CASSFNQGYGYTF.